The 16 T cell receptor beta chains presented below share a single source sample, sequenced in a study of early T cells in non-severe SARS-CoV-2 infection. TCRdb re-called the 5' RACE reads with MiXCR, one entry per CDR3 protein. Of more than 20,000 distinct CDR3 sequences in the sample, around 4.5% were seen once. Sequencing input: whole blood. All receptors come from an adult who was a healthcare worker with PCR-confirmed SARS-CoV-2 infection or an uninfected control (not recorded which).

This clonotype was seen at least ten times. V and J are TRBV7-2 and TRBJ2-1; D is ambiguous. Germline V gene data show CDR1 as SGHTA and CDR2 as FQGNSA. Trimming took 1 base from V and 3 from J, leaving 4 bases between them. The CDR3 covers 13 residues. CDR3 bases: TGTGCCAGCAGCTTAGACCTCTACAATGAGCAGTTCTTC. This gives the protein CASSLDLYNEQFF.

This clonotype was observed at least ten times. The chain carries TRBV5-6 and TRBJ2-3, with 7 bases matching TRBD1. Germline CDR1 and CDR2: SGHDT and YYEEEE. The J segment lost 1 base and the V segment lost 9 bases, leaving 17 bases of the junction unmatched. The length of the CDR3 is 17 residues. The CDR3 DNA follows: TGTGCCACCAACCCAAGGGGGCAGCCCCCTCGCACAGATACGCAGTATTTT. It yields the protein CATNPRGQPPRTDTQYF. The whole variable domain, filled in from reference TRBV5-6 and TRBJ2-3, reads DAGVTQSPTHLIKTRGQQVTLRCSPKSGHDTVSWYQQALGQGPQFIFQYYEEEERQRGNFPDRFSGHQFPNYSSELNVNALLLGDSALYLCATNPRGQPPRTDTQYFGPGTRLTVL.

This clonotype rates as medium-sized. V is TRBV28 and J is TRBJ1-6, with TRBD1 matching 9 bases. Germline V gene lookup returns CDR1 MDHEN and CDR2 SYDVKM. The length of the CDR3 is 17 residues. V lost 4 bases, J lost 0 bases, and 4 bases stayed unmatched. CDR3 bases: TGTGCCAGCAGTTCCGGACAGGGGAGCTCCTATAATTCACCCCTCCACTTT. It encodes CASSSGQGSSYNSPLHF.

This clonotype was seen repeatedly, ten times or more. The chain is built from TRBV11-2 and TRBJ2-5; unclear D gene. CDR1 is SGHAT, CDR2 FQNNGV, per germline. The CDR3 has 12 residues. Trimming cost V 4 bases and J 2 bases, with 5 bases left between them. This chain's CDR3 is CASSSLQETQYF. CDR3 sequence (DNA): TGTGCCAGCAGCTCCCTGCAAGAGACCCAGTACTTC.

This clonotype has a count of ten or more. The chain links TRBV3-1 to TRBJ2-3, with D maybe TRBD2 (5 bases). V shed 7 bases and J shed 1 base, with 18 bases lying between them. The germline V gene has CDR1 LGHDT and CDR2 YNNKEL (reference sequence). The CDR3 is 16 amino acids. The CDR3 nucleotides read TGTGCCAGCACCCGCTCTCAGCGGAGCGGCACAGATACGCAGTATTTT. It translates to CASTRSQRSGTDTQYF.

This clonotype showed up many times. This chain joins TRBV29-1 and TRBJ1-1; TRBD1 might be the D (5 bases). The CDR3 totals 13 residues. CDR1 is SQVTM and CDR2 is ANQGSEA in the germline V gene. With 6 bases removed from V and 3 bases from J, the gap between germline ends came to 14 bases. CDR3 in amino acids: CSVVDRGDTEAFF. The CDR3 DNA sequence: TGCAGCGTCGTGGACCGGGGGGACACTGAAGCTTTCTTT. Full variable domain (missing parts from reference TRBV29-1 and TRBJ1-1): SAVISQKPSRDICQRGTSLTIQCQVDSQVTMMFWYRQQPGQSLTLIATANQGSEATYESGFVIDKFPISRPNLTFSTLTVSNMSPEDSSIYLCSVVDRGDTEAFFGQGTRLTVV.

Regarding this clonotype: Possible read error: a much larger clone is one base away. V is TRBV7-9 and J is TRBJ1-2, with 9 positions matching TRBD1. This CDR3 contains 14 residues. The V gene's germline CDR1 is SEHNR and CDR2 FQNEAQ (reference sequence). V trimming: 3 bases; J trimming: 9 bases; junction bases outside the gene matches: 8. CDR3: CASSFAGTGTSYTF. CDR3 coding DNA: TGTGCCAGCAGCTTTGCCGGGACAGGGACCAGCTACACCTTC.

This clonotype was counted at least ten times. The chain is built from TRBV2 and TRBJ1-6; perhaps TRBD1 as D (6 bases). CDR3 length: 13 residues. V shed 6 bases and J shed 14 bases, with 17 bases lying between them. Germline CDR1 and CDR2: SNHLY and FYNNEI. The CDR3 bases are TGTGCCAGCAGCGACAGGTCGGTTTCGTCCCTCCACTTT. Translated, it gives CASSDRSVSSLHF.

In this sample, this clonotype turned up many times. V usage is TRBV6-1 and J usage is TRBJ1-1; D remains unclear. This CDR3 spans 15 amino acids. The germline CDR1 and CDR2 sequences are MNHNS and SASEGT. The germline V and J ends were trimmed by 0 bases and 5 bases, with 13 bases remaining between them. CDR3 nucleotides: TGTGCCAGCAGTGAAGCGCGACCTCCGGGGACTGAAGCTTTCTTT. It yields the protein CASSEARPPGTEAFF.

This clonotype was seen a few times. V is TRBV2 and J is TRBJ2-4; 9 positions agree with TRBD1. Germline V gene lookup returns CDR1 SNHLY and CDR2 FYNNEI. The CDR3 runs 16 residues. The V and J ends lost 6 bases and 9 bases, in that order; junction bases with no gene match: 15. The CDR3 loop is CASSRWGGQGQVIQYF. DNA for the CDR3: TGTGCCAGCAGCAGGTGGGGAGGACAGGGGCAGGTCATTCAGTACTTC.

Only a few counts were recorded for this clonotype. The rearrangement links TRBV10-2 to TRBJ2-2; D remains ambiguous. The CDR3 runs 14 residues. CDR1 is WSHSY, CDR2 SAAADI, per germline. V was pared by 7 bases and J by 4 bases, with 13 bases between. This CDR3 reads CASTAVQGTGELFF. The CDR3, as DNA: TGCGCCAGCACCGCGGTTCAAGGCACCGGGGAGCTGTTTTTT.

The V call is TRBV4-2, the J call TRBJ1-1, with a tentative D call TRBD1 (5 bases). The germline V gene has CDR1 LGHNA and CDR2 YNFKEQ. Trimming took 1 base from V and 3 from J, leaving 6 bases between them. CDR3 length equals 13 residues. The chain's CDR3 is CASSQVTDTEAFF. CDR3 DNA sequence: TGTGCCAGCAGCCAAGTGACAGACACTGAAGCTTTCTTT.

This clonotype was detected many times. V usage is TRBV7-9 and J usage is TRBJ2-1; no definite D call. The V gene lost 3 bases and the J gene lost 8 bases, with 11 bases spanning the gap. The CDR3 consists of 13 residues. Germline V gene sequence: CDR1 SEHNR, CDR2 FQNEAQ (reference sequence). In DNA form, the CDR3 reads TGTGCCAGCAGCTTTGGCGGTTCCTATGAGCAGTTCTTC. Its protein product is CASSFGGSYEQFF. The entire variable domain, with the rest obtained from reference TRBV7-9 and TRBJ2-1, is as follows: DTGVSQNPRHKITKRGQNVTFRCDPISEHNRLYWYRQTLGQGPEFLTYFQNEAQLEKSRLLSDRFSAERPKGSFSTLEIQRTEQGDSAMYLCASSFGGSYEQFFGPGTRLTVL.

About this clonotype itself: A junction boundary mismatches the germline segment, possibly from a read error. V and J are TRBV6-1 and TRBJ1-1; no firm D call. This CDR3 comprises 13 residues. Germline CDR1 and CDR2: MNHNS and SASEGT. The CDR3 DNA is TGTGCCAGCAGTGTTGGGCACCTCACTGAAGCTTCCTTT. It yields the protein CASSVGHLTEASF.

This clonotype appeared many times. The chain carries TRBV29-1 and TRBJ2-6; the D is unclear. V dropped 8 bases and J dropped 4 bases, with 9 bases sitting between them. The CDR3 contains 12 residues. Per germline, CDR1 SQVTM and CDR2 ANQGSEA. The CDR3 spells CSIGSGANVLTF. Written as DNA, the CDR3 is TGCAGCATTGGCTCAGGGGCCAACGTCCTGACTTTC. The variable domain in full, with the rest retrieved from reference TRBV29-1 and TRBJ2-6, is SAVISQKPSRDICQRGTSLTIQCQVDSQVTMMFWYRQQPGQSLTLIATANQGSEATYESGFVIDKFPISRPNLTFSTLTVSNMSPEDSSIYLCSIGSGANVLTFGAGSRLTVL.

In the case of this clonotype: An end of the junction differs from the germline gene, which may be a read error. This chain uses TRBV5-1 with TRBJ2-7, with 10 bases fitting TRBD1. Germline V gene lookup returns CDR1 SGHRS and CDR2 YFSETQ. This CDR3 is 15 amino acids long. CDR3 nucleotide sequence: TGCGCCGGCAGCGCGGGACAGGGGCTGACCTACGAGCAGTACTTC. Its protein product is CAGSAGQGLTYEQYF.